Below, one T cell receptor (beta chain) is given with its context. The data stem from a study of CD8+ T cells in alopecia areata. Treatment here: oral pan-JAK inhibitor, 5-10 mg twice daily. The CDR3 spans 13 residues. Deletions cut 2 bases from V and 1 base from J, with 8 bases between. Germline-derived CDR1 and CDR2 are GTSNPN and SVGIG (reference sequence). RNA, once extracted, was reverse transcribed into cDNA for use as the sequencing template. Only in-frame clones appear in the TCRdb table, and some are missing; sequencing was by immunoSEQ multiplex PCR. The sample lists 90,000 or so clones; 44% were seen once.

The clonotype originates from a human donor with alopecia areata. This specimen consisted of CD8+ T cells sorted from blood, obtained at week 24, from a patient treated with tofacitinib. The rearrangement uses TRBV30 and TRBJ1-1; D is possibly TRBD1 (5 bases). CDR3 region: CAWSLQGNTEAFF. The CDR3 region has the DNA TGTGCCTGGAGTTTGCAGGGGAACACTGAAGCTTTCTTT. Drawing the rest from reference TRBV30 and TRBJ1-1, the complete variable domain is SQTIHQWPATLVQPVGSPLSLECTVEGTSNPNLYWYRQAAGRGLQLLFYSVGIGQISSEVPQNLSASRPQDRQFILSSKKLLLSDSGFYLCAWSLQGNTEAFFGQGTRLTVV.